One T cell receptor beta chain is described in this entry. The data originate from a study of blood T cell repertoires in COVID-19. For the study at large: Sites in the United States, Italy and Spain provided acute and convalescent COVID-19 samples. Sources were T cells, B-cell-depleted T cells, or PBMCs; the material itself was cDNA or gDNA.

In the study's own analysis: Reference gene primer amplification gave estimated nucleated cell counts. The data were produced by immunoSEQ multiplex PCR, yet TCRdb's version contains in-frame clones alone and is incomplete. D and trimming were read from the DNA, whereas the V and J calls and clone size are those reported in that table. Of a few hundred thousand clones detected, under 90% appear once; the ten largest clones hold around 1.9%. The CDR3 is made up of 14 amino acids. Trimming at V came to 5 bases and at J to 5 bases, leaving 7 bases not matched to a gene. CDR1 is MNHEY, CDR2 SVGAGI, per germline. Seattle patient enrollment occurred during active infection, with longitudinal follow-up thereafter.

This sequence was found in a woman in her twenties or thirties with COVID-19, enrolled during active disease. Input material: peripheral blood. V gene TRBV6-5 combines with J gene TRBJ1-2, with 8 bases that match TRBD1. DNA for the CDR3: TGTGCCAGCAGTAGATGGACAGGGCCGTATGGCTACACCTTC. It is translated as CASSRWTGPYGYTF.